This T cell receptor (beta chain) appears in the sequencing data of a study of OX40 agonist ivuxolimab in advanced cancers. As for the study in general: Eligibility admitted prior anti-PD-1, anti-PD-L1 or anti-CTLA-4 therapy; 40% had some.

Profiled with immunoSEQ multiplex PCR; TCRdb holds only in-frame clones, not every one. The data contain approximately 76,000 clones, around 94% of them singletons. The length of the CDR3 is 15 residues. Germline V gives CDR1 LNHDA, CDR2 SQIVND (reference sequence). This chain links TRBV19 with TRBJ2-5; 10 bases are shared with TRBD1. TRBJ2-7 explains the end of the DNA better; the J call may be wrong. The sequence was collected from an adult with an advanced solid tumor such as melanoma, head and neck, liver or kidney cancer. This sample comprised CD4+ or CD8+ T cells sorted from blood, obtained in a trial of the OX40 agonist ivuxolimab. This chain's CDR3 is CASSITGTGDYEQYF. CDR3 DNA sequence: TGTGCCAGTAGTATCACCGGGACAGGGGACTACGAGCAGTACTTC.